The next 31 T cell receptor beta chains were all read from a single sample in a study of blood T cell repertoires in COVID-19. The assay was immunoSEQ multiplex PCR, and TCRdb's table has in-frame clones only and misses some. There are 250,000 to 300,000 clones in the sample; about 87% occur only once, and approximately 7.2% lies in the top ten. The material sequenced was peripheral blood. All receptors derive from a woman aged 30 to 39 who had recovered from COVID-19.

The chain links TRBV5-4 to TRBJ2-7; D call uncertain. The CDR3 has 15 residues. Germline-derived CDR1 and CDR2 are SGHNT and YYREEE (reference sequence). The ends were cut back, 0 bases at V and 6 bases at J, with 16 bases in the middle. This CDR3 is CASSLGGQALREQYF. DNA of the CDR3: TGTGCCAGCAGCTTGGGTGGGCAGGCTCTACGCGAGCAGTACTTC. The whole variable domain, remainder taken from reference TRBV5-4 and TRBJ2-7, is ETGVTQSPTHLIKTRGQQVTLRCSSQSGHNTVSWYQQALGQGPQFIFQYYREEENGRGNFPPRFSGLQFPNYSSELNVNALELDDSALYLCASSLGGQALREQYFGPGTRLTVT.

The V and J genes are TRBV5-6 and TRBJ1-6, with D hard to call. CDR3 length: 16 amino acids. Germline V lookup: CDR1 SGHDT, CDR2 YYEEEE. The V gene lost 5 bases and the J gene lost 4 bases, with 16 bases spanning the gap. CDR3 nucleotides: TGTGCCAGCAGTACGAGGAGAGTCGGATATAATTCACCCCTCCACTTT. This encodes CASSTRRVGYNSPLHF. Variable domain in full (rest from reference TRBV5-6 and TRBJ1-6): DAGVTQSPTHLIKTRGQQVTLRCSPKSGHDTVSWYQQALGQGPQFIFQYYEEEERQRGNFPDRFSGHQFPNYSSELNVNALLLGDSALYLCASSTRRVGYNSPLHFGNGTRLTVT.

The rearrangement links TRBV5-4 to TRBJ2-6; D unresolved. Germline V gene sequence: CDR1 SGHNT, CDR2 YYREEE (reference sequence). Deletions cut 1 base from V and 2 bases from J, with 7 bases between. This CDR3 is built from 15 residues. CDR3 loop: CASSLRVTGANVLTF. The CDR3 region has the DNA TGTGCCAGCAGCTTGCGGGTCACTGGGGCCAACGTCCTGACTTTC.

The J gene is TRBJ2-5, the V gene TRBV5-8; D perhaps matches TRBD2 (6 bases). This CDR3 comprises 13 residues. Per the germline V gene, CDR1 is SGHTS and CDR2 is YDEGEE. The ends were cut back, 4 bases at V and 7 bases at J, with 14 bases in the middle. Written as DNA, the CDR3 is TGTGCCAGCAGCCGGGACGCGGGATTGACCCAGTACTTC. Residues: CASSRDAGLTQYF.

Worth noting for this clone: Other DNA sequences from this sample encode an identical CDR3 as well. The chain couples TRBV7-8 to TRBJ1-3; 7 bases fit TRBD1. This CDR3 spans 14 amino acids. V trimming: 4 bases; J trimming: 0 bases; junction bases outside the gene matches: 0. Germline loops: CDR1 SGHVS, CDR2 FQNEAQ. The CDR3 DNA reads TGTGCCAGCAGCTACAGGGGCTCTGGAAACACCATATATTTT. Its protein product is CASSYRGSGNTIYF.

The rearrangement joins TRBV6-1 to TRBJ1-1; D ambiguous. This CDR3 comprises 14 residues. Germline lookup yields CDR1 MNHNS and CDR2 SASEGT. Trimming shortened V by 2 bases and J by 2 bases, and 9 bases separated the two germline ends. The CDR3 region has the DNA TGTGCCAGCAGTGAAAGTCCGGGAAACACTGAAGCTTTCTTT. This encodes CASSESPGNTEAFF.

The chain is built from TRBV6-2 or TRBV6-3 and TRBJ2-3; D may be TRBD2 (6 bases). The V and J ends lost 5 bases and 4 bases respectively, with 16 bases between them. This CDR3 has 15 amino acids. CDR1 and CDR2 (germline): MNHEY, SVGEGT. CDR3 in amino acids: CASSRQTPGADTQYF. The DNA of the CDR3 is TGTGCCAGCAGTCGCCAAACACCGGGGGCAGATACGCAGTATTTT.

The chain carries TRBV4-3 and TRBJ1-2; 7 nucleotides match TRBD1. Per the germline V gene, CDR1 is LGHNA and CDR2 is YSLEER. The CDR3 has 19 residues. V was pared by 0 bases and J by 3 bases, with 16 bases of the junction left unmatched. CDR3 in DNA: TGCGCCAGCAGCCAAGATCTGTGCTTTTTTTTGACAGGGTACTATGGCTACACCTTC. Translating it yields CASSQDLCFFLTGYYGYTF.

This clone came up once. V is TRBV5-4 and J is TRBJ2-3, with 8 bases fitting TRBD2. CDR1 and CDR2 (germline): SGHNT, YYREEE (reference sequence). Trimming removed 4 bases from V and 0 bases from J; junction bases left unmatched: 7. This CDR3 comprises 16 residues. In DNA, the CDR3 is TGTGCCAGCAGCCGAGCGGGGGCTCCTAGCACAGATACGCAGTATTTT. Its translation: CASSRAGAPSTDTQYF. Full variable domain (remainder filled in from reference TRBV5-4 and TRBJ2-3): ETGVTQSPTHLIKTRGQQVTLRCSSQSGHNTVSWYQQALGQGPQFIFQYYREEENGRGNFPPRFSGLQFPNYSSELNVNALELDDSALYLCASSRAGAPSTDTQYFGPGTRLTVL.

The V gene is TRBV10-1, the J gene TRBJ1-3, with TRBD1 as a possible D gene (6 bases). Germline-derived CDR1 and CDR2 are WNHNN and SYGVQD (reference sequence). Trimming shortened V by 7 bases and J by 1 base, and 23 bases separated the two germline ends. The CDR3 has 18 amino acids. The CDR3 spells CASTRDIHLSGSGNTIYF. CDR3 nucleotides: TGCGCCAGCACACGGGACATCCATCTTTCAGGATCTGGAAACACCATATATTTT.

This chain links TRBV19 with TRBJ1-1, with D tentatively TRBD1 (5 bases). Per germline, CDR1 LNHDA and CDR2 SQIVND (reference sequence). The CDR3 covers 16 residues. Trimming stripped 5 bases from V and 7 bases from J, with 23 bases between. CDR3 nucleotides: TGTGCCAGTAGTCCAAGCCCCGGTAGGGGATATGGTGAAGCTTTCTTT. Translation gives CASSPSPGRGYGEAFF.

The CDR3 is CASIDRGRPEAFF. For the CDR3, the DNA is TGTGCCAGCATCGACAGGGGGCGTCCTGAAGCTTTCTTT. The chain is built from TRBV28 and TRBJ1-1, with 10 bases fitting TRBD1. The CDR3 is made up of 13 amino acids. Trimming at V came to 7 bases and at J to 6 bases, leaving 5 bases not matched to a gene. Germline V lookup: CDR1 MDHEN, CDR2 SYDVKM.

The chain recombines TRBV7-9 with TRBJ1-2, with 10 bases identical to TRBD1. J was trimmed by 8 bases and V by 1 base; bases with no gene match: 7. The CDR3 is 15 residues long. In germline, CDR1 is SEHNR, CDR2 FQNEAQ (reference sequence). The CDR3 spells CASSLEFGQGEGYTF. CDR3 in DNA: TGTGCCAGCAGCTTAGAATTCGGACAGGGGGAGGGCTACACCTTC.

The rearrangement joins TRBV15 to TRBJ2-1, with 9 bases aligning to TRBD1. The CDR3 has 16 residues. J was trimmed by 12 bases and V by 2 bases; bases with no gene match: 14. Germline values: CDR1 LNHNV, CDR2 YYDKDF (reference sequence). The CDR3 DNA sequence: TGTGCCACCAGCAGACTTGGACAGGGGTGGGCACATGGGCAGTTCTTC. Its protein is CATSRLGQGWAHGQFF.

The V and J genes are TRBV10-3 and TRBJ2-3, with a weak D call TRBD1 (5 bases). Trimming removed 4 bases from V and 2 bases from J, with 13 bases in between. Per the germline V gene, CDR1 is ENHRY and CDR2 is SYGVKD. This CDR3 is 15 amino acids long. The CDR3 here is CAISVTHRTTDTQYF. The CDR3 coding sequence is TGTGCCATCAGTGTTACCCACAGGACCACAGATACGCAGTATTTT.

The chain has TRBV5-6 and TRBJ2-3, with a tentative D call TRBD2 (7 bases). Deletions cut 1 base from V and 1 base from J, with 13 bases between. Per germline, CDR1 SGHDT and CDR2 YYEEEE. CDR3 length: 16 amino acids. The DNA of the CDR3 is TGTGCCAGCAGCTTGCCGGGGGGCAGCCGCACAGATACGCAGTATTTT. This encodes CASSLPGGSRTDTQYF.

V gene TRBV15 combines with J gene TRBJ2-1; TRBD2 aligns across 11 bases. The CDR3 covers 16 residues. Trimming removed 2 bases from V and 2 bases from J; junction bases left unmatched: 2. Germline values: CDR1 LNHNV, CDR2 YYDKDF (reference sequence). CDR3 sequence (DNA): TGTGCCACCAGCAGATTGACTAGCGGGACCTACAATGAGCAGTTCTTC. It yields the protein CATSRLTSGTYNEQFF. The full variable domain, in which reference TRBV15 and TRBJ2-1 provide the parts outside the CDR3, is DAMVIQNPRYQVTQFGKPVTLSCSQTLNHNVMYWYQQKSSQAPKLLFHYYDKDFNNEADTPDNFQSRRPNTSFCFLDIRSPGLGDTAMYLCATSRLTSGTYNEQFFGPGTRLTVL.

V usage is TRBV18 and J usage is TRBJ1-1, with 7 bases matching TRBD1. The junction had 7 bases not matched to a gene; V was cut back by 3 bases and J by 0 bases. The CDR3 length is 16 residues. Germline values: CDR1 KGHSH, CDR2 LQKENI. The CDR3 coding sequence is TGTGCCAGCTCACCCCCGGGACAGCTTATGAACACTGAAGCTTTCTTT. It encodes CASSPPGQLMNTEAFF.

The table lists this clone with a few counts. This rearrangement joins TRBV11-2 to TRBJ2-3, with D tentatively TRBD2 (5 bases). The CDR3 length is 15 residues. Germline CDR1 SGHAT, CDR2 FQNNGV. V lost 4 bases and J 1 base, leaving 12 bases between the germline ends. DNA for the CDR3: TGTGCCAGCAGCTGGCTGGCGGGCGGCACAGATACGCAGTATTTT. This codes for CASSWLAGGTDTQYF.

A note on this clone: The sample carries other DNA sequences with the same CDR3. J is TRBJ1-2 and V is TRBV19; a possible D gene is TRBD1 (5 bases). V lost 2 bases, J lost 4 bases, and 8 bases lay in between. There are 13 residues in the CDR3. The germline CDR1 and CDR2 sequences are LNHDA and SQIVND (reference sequence). The CDR3 coding sequence is TGTGCCAGTAGTATATTAGGGGCCTATGGCTACACCTTC. Amino acid sequence: CASSILGAYGYTF.

The genes are TRBV6-4 and TRBJ1-2, with 12 bases fitting TRBD1. The CDR3 loop spans 16 amino acids. CDR1 and CDR2 (germline): MRHNA, SNTAGT. Trimming removed 4 bases from V and 3 bases from J; junction bases left unmatched: 6. The CDR3 here is CASSAGTGGWDYGYTF. Here the CDR3 DNA reads TGTGCCAGCAGTGCCGGGACAGGGGGCTGGGACTATGGCTACACCTTC.

The chain's CDR3 is CASSNNRGDGYTF. CDR3 DNA: TGTGCCAGCAGCAACAACAGGGGGGATGGCTACACCTTC. The chain has TRBV9 and TRBJ1-2; 8 nucleotides agree with TRBD1. The ends lost 4 bases at V and 6 bases at J; junction bases unmatched: 5. This CDR3 region has 13 residues. Per the germline V gene, CDR1 is SGDLS and CDR2 is YYNGEE.

The chain links TRBV5-1 to TRBJ2-1, with 12 bases fitting TRBD2. Trimming at V came to 0 bases and at J to 8 bases, leaving 6 bases not matched to a gene. The CDR3 has 16 amino acids. Germline lookup yields CDR1 SGHRS and CDR2 YFSETQ. CDR3 amino acids: CASSLVASGGVDEQFF. The CDR3 region has the DNA TGCGCCAGCAGCTTGGTCGCTAGCGGGGGGGTGGATGAGCAGTTCTTC. The whole variable domain, filled in from reference TRBV5-1 and TRBJ2-1, reads KAGVTQTPRYLIKTRGQQVTLSCSPISGHRSVSWYQQTPGQGLQFLFEYFSETQRNKGNFPGRFSGRQFSNSRSEMNVSTLELGDSALYLCASSLVASGGVDEQFFGPGTRLTVL.

The chain uses TRBV7-2 and TRBJ1-5, with D perhaps TRBD1 (5 bases). The CDR3 is 15 amino acids. Trimming took 6 bases from V and 2 from J, leaving 14 bases between them. CDR1 and CDR2 (germline): SGHTA, FQGNSA. DNA of the CDR3: TGTGCCAGCAGACCAGGGATTCGAGGCAATCAGCCCCAGCATTTT. It yields the protein CASRPGIRGNQPQHF.

This clone is a singleton in its sample. V usage is TRBV5-4 and J usage is TRBJ2-3; TRBD1 matches at 8 bases. Losses at the gene ends were 7 bases for V and 1 base for J; bases not matched to a gene: 5. The germline gives CDR1 SGHNT, CDR2 YYREEE (reference sequence). There are 14 residues in the CDR3. DNA of the CDR3: TGTGCCAGCGGCGACAGGGGCCGCACAGATACGCAGTATTTT. This gives the protein CASGDRGRTDTQYF.

This clone showed up just a few times. The chain has TRBV2 and TRBJ1-5; 9 nucleotides match TRBD1. V lost 10 bases to trimming and J lost 7 bases; unmatched junction nucleotides: 14. Germline-derived CDR1 and CDR2 are SNHLY and FYNNEI. CDR3 length equals 15 residues. CDR3 loop: CATKKGTGRGQPQHF. DNA for the CDR3: TGTGCCACCAAAAAGGGGACAGGGCGTGGCCAGCCCCAGCATTTT.

The rearrangement uses TRBV19 and TRBJ1-1; D is possibly TRBD1 (5 bases). The V gene lost 6 bases and the J gene lost 1 base, with 12 bases spanning the gap. Germline CDR1 and CDR2: LNHDA and SQIVND (reference sequence). This CDR3 contains 14 residues. The CDR3 DNA is TGTGCCAGTAGCCCTATCGACAGGAACACTGAAGCTTTCTTT. Residues: CASSPIDRNTEAFF.

The rearrangement uses TRBV20-1 and TRBJ2-2, with 10 bases fitting TRBD1. CDR3 size: 15 residues. Germline V CDR1 and CDR2: DFQATT, SNEGSKA (reference sequence). J lost 4 bases, V lost 3 bases, and 5 bases had no gene match. CDR3 in amino acids: CSASRQGARTGELFF. The CDR3 region has the DNA TGCAGTGCTAGTCGACAGGGGGCGCGCACCGGGGAGCTGTTTTTT.

This clone has a single count. The sample has other DNA sequences that encode this CDR3 too. This chain connects TRBV2 to TRBJ1-2; tentative D call: TRBD1 (5 bases). The germline gives CDR1 SNHLY, CDR2 FYNNEI. The CDR3 has 12 residues. Between the trimmed V and J ends, which lost 7 bases and 3 bases, there was a span of 9 bases. The DNA for the CDR3 is TGTGCCAGCACGGGCAGGGACTATGGCTACACCTTC. This gives the protein CASTGRDYGYTF.

The chain employs TRBV9 and TRBJ1-6; 7 positions match TRBD1. Germline values: CDR1 SGDLS, CDR2 YYNGEE. The length of the CDR3 is 14 residues. Trimming cost V 4 bases and J 7 bases; bases outside gene matches: 5. The DNA of the CDR3 is TGTGCCAGCAGCATGGACAGGACCAATTCACCCCTCCACTTT. Translation: CASSMDRTNSPLHF.

DNA for the CDR3: TGTGCCAGCAGCTACTTAGTATCAGATACGCAGTATTTT. Translation gives CASSYLVSDTQYF. The V and J genes are TRBV7-2 and TRBJ2-3; D ambiguous. CDR1 and CDR2 from the germline V gene are SGHTA and FQGNSA. V was trimmed by 4 bases and J by 4 bases, leaving 9 bases between them. The CDR3 has 13 amino acids.